This T cell receptor beta chain derives from a study of CD4 T cells in relation to SARS-CoV-2 and coronaviruses. Looking at the study overall: After approximately 10 days of antigen culture, PBMC TCR beta CDR3s were sequenced. Negative control cultures got HIV-1 Nef peptides or no peptide. Crossreactive spike epitopes shared across donors were mapped to their HLA restriction.

This CDR3 is built from 15 residues. With 4 bases clipped from V and 4 bases from J, the junction kept 6 bases outside the gene matches. This clone has a single count. Its specificity is not known. Unexposed donor CD4+ T cells date from about 2011-2018, before the COVID-19 pandemic. After approximately ten days of culture, CD4+ T cells were isolated. Testing used SARS-CoV-2 S/N and four cold-coronavirus spikes on unexposed-donor CD4+ T cells, cells permitting. Method: immunoSEQ multiplex PCR; TCRdb's copy keeps in-frame clones and lacks some. The table lists roughly 18,000 clones, 65% to 75% of them singletons, with over 25% in the top ten.

The rearrangement joins TRBV23-1 to TRBJ2-2; TRBD2 agrees at 7 bases. TRBV23-1 is given ORF status, its function remaining uncertain. The receptor comes from a human donor in good health. Material for sequencing was CD4+ T cells from PBMCs, cultured in vitro. DNA of the CDR3: TGCGCCAGCAGTCGTGGGGAGGGGAGCACCGGGGAGCTGTTTTTT. Residues: CASSRGEGSTGELFF.